The rows below give T cell receptor beta chains drawn from one sample of a study of blood T cell repertoires in COVID-19. Clones were sequenced by immunoSEQ multiplex PCR, and TCRdb holds only the in-frame ones, with some missing. The sample comprises roughly 280,000 clones, roughly 90% of which are singletons, and about 3% rests with the top ten. The sequenced sample consisted of PBMCs or T cells enriched from blood (not recorded which). Receptors originate from a woman aged 50 to 60 who had recovered from COVID-19. Each CDR3 is given with its conserved first and last residue. The D gene is left open where the match is weak. Size is stated for part of the rows, as once, few or many counts, or as a class when the clone is expanded.

once	TRBV18	TRBJ2-1	-	TGTGCCAGCTCAGTCTACGTGAACAATGAGCAGTTCTTC	CASSVYVNNEQFF
once	TRBV7-6	TRBJ2-1	-	TGTGCCAGCAGCTTAGGGGCAGGGGCCTACAATGAGCAGTTCTTC	CASSLGAGAYNEQFF
-	TRBV4-1	TRBJ2-5	-	TGCGCCAGCGGTAGACGGGAGAACCAAGAGACCCAGTACTTC	CASGRRENQETQYF
-	TRBV19	TRBJ2-7	TRBD1	TGTGCCAGTAGTGCCGGGACAGGGAGCTCCTACGAGCAGTACTTC	CASSAGTGSSYEQYF
-	TRBV7-3	TRBJ2-5	-	TGTGCCAGCAGCCCCAGTGAGACCCAGTACTTC	CASSPSETQYF
-	TRBV4-1	TRBJ2-3	TRBD2	TGCGCCAGCAGCCCCCCCGGGAGGGTGCACACGCAGTATTTT	CASSPPGRVHTQYF
-	TRBV5-1	TRBJ2-1	TRBD2	TGCGCCAGCAGCGTTACTAGCGGGAGCTCCTACAATGAGCAGTTCTTC	CASSVTSGSSYNEQFF
-	TRBV13	TRBJ2-2	-	TGTGCCAGCAGCTCGTGGGGGGCCGGGGAGCTGTTTTTT	CASSSWGAGELFF
-	TRBV7-9	TRBJ1-5	TRBD1	TGTGCCAGCAGCTTAGAGGGACAGGCTCAGCCCCAGCATTTT	CASSLEGQAQPQHF
-	TRBV19	TRBJ1-4	TRBD1	TGTGCCAGTAGACGAGGGGACAGACCTAATGAAAAACTGTTTTTT	CASRRGDRPNEKLFF
-	TRBV7-2	TRBJ1-1	-	TGTGCCAGCAGCGTAGGACAGCTGAACACTGAAGCTTTCTTT	CASSVGQLNTEAFF
-	TRBV2	TRBJ1-1	-	TGTGCCAGCACCTGGGCCGAGAACACTGAAGCTTTCTTT	CASTWAENTEAFF
-	TRBV11-2	TRBJ1-4	-	TGTGCCAGCAGCTTAGATTACAGGACACTGTTTTTT	CASSLDYRTLFF
-	TRBV5-1	TRBJ2-3	-	TGCGCCAGCAGCAGGAAGGCGGCAGATACGCAGTATTTT	CASSRKAADTQYF
-	TRBV10-2	TRBJ2-1	TRBD2	TGCGCCAGCAAAAATCCGAGCGGGAGTTCTCACAATGAGCAGTTCTTC	CASKNPSGSSHNEQFF
-	TRBV28	TRBJ2-7	-	TGTGCCAGCAGTTTGAGGGCCCACGAGCAGTACTTC	CASSLRAHEQYF
-	TRBV28	TRBJ1-1	-	TGTGCCAGCAGTCCCCTGGGGGGGAACACTGAAGCTTTCTTT	CASSPLGGNTEAFF
-	TRBV11-2	TRBJ2-2	-	TGTGCCAGCAGCTCCACAGGGATCACCGGGGAGCTGTTTTTT	CASSSTGITGELFF
-	TRBV6-2/TRBV6-3	TRBJ2-5	TRBD2	TGTGCCAGCAGCAAAAGCGGGAGTAACCAGTACTTC	CASSKSGSNQYF
-	TRBV25-1	TRBJ2-2	TRBD2	TGTGCCAGCAGTGTTCTAGCGGGAACTTGGACCGGGGAGCTGTTTTTT	CASSVLAGTWTGELFF
few	TRBV2	TRBJ2-7	-	TGTGCCAGCAGCCTAGGGGGAGGGTCCTACGAGCAGTACTTC	CASSLGGGSYEQYF
-	TRBV27	TRBJ1-1	TRBD1	TGTGCCAGCAGTCTCCCCGACAGGGACACTGAAGCTTTCTTT	CASSLPDRDTEAFF
-	TRBV19	TRBJ1-1	TRBD1	TGTGCCAGTAGTATCCGACAGGGTGGGACTGAAGCTTTCTTT	CASSIRQGGTEAFF
-	TRBV5-6	TRBJ1-6	-	TGTGCCAGCAGCTTGCTAGGGAGGGATGGGCCCCTCCACTTT	CASSLLGRDGPLHF
-	TRBV7-9	TRBJ1-4	-	TGTGCCAGCAGCCCAGAGGGCGAAAAACTGTTTTTT	CASSPEGEKLFF
-	TRBV14	TRBJ2-5	TRBD2	TGTGCCAGCAGCCAAGATTATTTCGTTTCGACTAGCGGGGCGGGGAAGACCCAGTACTTC	CASSQDYFVSTSGAGKTQYF
-	TRBV6-2/TRBV6-3	TRBJ1-6	-	TGTGCCAGCAGTTACTCGACTTGGTTACCCCTCCACTTT	CASSYSTWLPLHF
-	TRBV7-3	TRBJ2-1	-	TGTGCCAGCAGCGTACATTATTCGTCCTACAATGAGCAGTTCTTC	CASSVHYSSYNEQFF
-	TRBV29-1	TRBJ1-1	-	TGCAGCGTTGAAGACACAGTATCCCCTGAAGCTTTCTTT	CSVEDTVSPEAFF
-	TRBV7-2	TRBJ2-3	-	TGTGCCAGCAGGACACAGCAGCTCACAGATACGCAGTATTTT	CASRTQQLTDTQYF
-	TRBV19	TRBJ2-1	TRBD2	TGTGCCAGTAGTATAGACAGACTAGCGGGAACGTACAATGAGCAGTTCTTC	CASSIDRLAGTYNEQFF
-	TRBV5-4	TRBJ2-7	-	TGTGCCAGCAGCTTGGCCCTGTCTTCTTACGAGCAGTACTTC	CASSLALSSYEQYF
-	TRBV6-1	TRBJ1-5	-	TGTGCCAGCAGTGACAGGGGCAATCAGCCCCAGCATTTT	CASSDRGNQPQHF
-	TRBV6-1	TRBJ1-2	-	TGTGCCAGCAGTGAGGGGCTTAGGGGCTACACCTTC	CASSEGLRGYTF
-	TRBV29-1	TRBJ2-7	-	TGCAGCGTTCGACAAAACGACGAGCAGTACTTC	CSVRQNDEQYF